Following are 31 T cell receptor beta chains from one sample sequenced in a study of shared clonotypes between healthy human individuals. Naive-designated CD8 cells lacked CD45RO, were positively enriched for CCR7, and omitted terminally differentiated effector memory CD45RA+ cells. Repertoires were generated with immunoSEQ multiplex PCR, while TCRdb's copy carries only in-frame clones and drops some. The table shows 2 million to 2.5 million clones, with about 93% occurring only once. The sample taken for sequencing was naive CD8+ T cells from PBMCs. The receptors shown here come from a man aged 18 to 35 in good health. Some clones in this sample may be carry-over from other donors' samples.

The chain has TRBV28 and TRBJ2-1; no clear D gene. The ends were cut back, 6 bases at V and 0 bases at J, with 12 bases in the middle. This CDR3 contains 15 residues. Germline lookup yields CDR1 MDHEN and CDR2 SYDVKM. CDR3 DNA sequence: TGTGCCAGCAGCCGTGACCAGAGCTCCTACAATGAGCAGTTCTTC. It yields the protein CASSRDQSSYNEQFF.

For the CDR3, the DNA is TGTGCCACCTGGGGGTTAAGCACCGGGGAGCTGTTTTTT. It encodes CATWGLSTGELFF. The V and J genes are TRBV19 and TRBJ2-2; the D gene could be TRBD1 or TRBD2 (5 bases each). There are 13 residues in the CDR3. CDR1 LNHDA and CDR2 SQIVND come from the germline V gene (reference sequence). With 10 bases removed from V and 4 bases from J, the gap between germline ends came to 13 bases.

The CDR3 nucleotides are TGTGCCAGCAGTCCCTTGGGGGGGGCTCTTGGGACCCAGTACTTC. Amino acids: CASSPLGGALGTQYF. The chain recombines TRBV27 with TRBJ2-5, with a tentative D call TRBD2 (7 bases). CDR1 is MNHEY, CDR2 SMNVEV, per germline (reference sequence). The V gene lost 5 bases and the J gene lost 7 bases, with 20 bases spanning the gap. The CDR3 is 15 residues long.

The chain has TRBV28 and TRBJ1-1; tentative D call: TRBD1 (5 bases). Per the germline V gene, CDR1 is MDHEN and CDR2 is SYDVKM. V dropped 5 bases and J dropped 0 bases, with 13 bases sitting between them. There are 15 residues in the CDR3. CDR3 nucleotide sequence: TGTGCCAGCAGTCGGGACGGCTATTTGAACACTGAAGCTTTCTTT. Protein product: CASSRDGYLNTEAFF.

J is TRBJ1-2 and V is TRBV5-1; TRBD1 matches 8 bases. Germline CDR1 is SGHRS and CDR2 is YFSETQ. V shed 3 bases and J 0 bases; nucleotides not matched to a gene: 1. There are 14 residues in the CDR3. CDR3 nucleotides: TGCGCCAGCAGCTGGGGACAGGCTAACTATGGCTACACCTTC. It is translated as CASSWGQANYGYTF.

This clone showed up just once. This chain links TRBV15 with TRBJ2-7; 12 positions agree with TRBD2. The V gene end was trimmed by 5 bases and the J gene end by 4 bases; junction bases not matched to a gene: 6. The CDR3 totals 15 residues. Germline loops: CDR1 LNHNV, CDR2 YYDKDF (reference sequence). The CDR3: CATSGTTSGSYEQYF. CDR3 in DNA: TGTGCCACCAGCGGAACGACTAGCGGGAGTTACGAGCAGTACTTC.

The chain has TRBV5-4 and TRBJ1-1; D not certain. From germline, CDR1 is SGHNT and CDR2 YYREEE (reference sequence). The CDR3 length is 17 residues. Trimming removed 3 bases from V and 0 bases from J, with 18 bases in between. CDR3 nucleotide sequence: TGTGCCAGCAGCTCTCATATCATAACCTTCCTGAACACTGAAGCTTTCTTT. Its protein is CASSSHIITFLNTEAFF.

In nucleotides, the CDR3 is TGCGCCAGCAGCATCCGCATGTCGGCAGATACGCAGTATTTT. Translating gives CASSIRMSADTQYF. The chain carries TRBV5-1 and TRBJ2-3, with no clear D. This CDR3 region has 14 residues. V dropped 4 bases and J dropped 4 bases, with 13 bases sitting between them. Germline V gene lookup returns CDR1 SGHRS and CDR2 YFSETQ. Together with reference TRBV5-1 and TRBJ2-3, the CDR3 gives the full variable domain: KAGVTQTPRYLIKTRGQQVTLSCSPISGHRSVSWYQQTPGQGLQFLFEYFSETQRNKGNFPGRFSGRQFSNSRSEMNVSTLELGDSALYLCASSIRMSADTQYFGPGTRLTVL.

This chain joins TRBV7-9 and TRBJ1-1, with TRBD1 matching over 12 bases. This CDR3 spans 15 amino acids. CDR1 and CDR2 from the germline V gene are SEHNR and FQNEAQ (reference sequence). V lost 5 bases to trimming and J lost 5 bases; unmatched junction nucleotides: 6. CDR3 coding DNA: TGTGCCAGCAGCGCCCGGGACAGGGGGCTTACTGAAGCTTTCTTT. Protein sequence: CASSARDRGLTEAFF.

V and J are TRBV7-5 and TRBJ2-2; the D call in the table, TRBD2, was not verified against the DNA. TRBV7-5 is a pseudogene. The CDR3 runs to 14 residues. The CDR3 coding sequence is TGTGTCAGAAGCTTTACAGCGGGGGGAGGGGAGCTGTTTTTT. Translating it yields CVRSFTAGGGELFF.

The rearrangement uses TRBV9 and TRBJ2-7, with D possibly being TRBD2 (6 bases). Trimming shortened V by 3 bases and J by 2 bases, and 12 bases separated the two germline ends. This CDR3 has 14 residues. Germline values: CDR1 SGDLS, CDR2 YYNGEE. CDR3 loop: CASSESGVTYEQYF. The CDR3 DNA sequence: TGTGCCAGCAGCGAATCGGGGGTAACCTACGAGCAGTACTTC.

A few counts support this clone. The DNA of the CDR3 is TGTGCCAGCAGTCCGAGCCCCAATCAGCCCCAGCATTTT. Translated: CASSPSPNQPQHF. The chain couples TRBV5-6 to TRBJ1-5; D remains unclear. This CDR3 comprises 13 residues. CDR1 and CDR2 (germline): SGHDT, YYEEEE. Trimming cost V 5 bases and J 3 bases, with 9 bases left between them. The entire variable domain, with the rest obtained from reference TRBV5-6 and TRBJ1-5, is as follows: DAGVTQSPTHLIKTRGQQVTLRCSPKSGHDTVSWYQQALGQGPQFIFQYYEEEERQRGNFPDRFSGHQFPNYSSELNVNALLLGDSALYLCASSPSPNQPQHFGDGTRLSIL.

This chain joins TRBV5-1 and TRBJ1-1; no firm D call. V lost 0 bases and J lost 1, with 13 bases in between. This CDR3 contains 16 residues. Germline lookup yields CDR1 SGHRS and CDR2 YFSETQ. The CDR3 DNA sequence: TGCGCCAGCAGCTTGGGGCTCGGACTCACGAACACTGAAGCTTTCTTT. Translated: CASSLGLGLTNTEAFF.

The rearrangement joins TRBV7-9 to TRBJ2-3; D may be TRBD1 (6 bases). The length of the CDR3 is 14 residues. Looked up from germline, CDR1 is SEHNR and CDR2 is FQNEAQ (reference sequence). V was pared by 6 bases and J by 4 bases, with 14 bases between. The CDR3: CASSSDRFPDTQYF. For the CDR3, the DNA is TGTGCCAGCAGTTCTGACAGGTTCCCAGATACGCAGTATTTT. Supplemented by reference TRBV7-9 and TRBJ2-3, the full variable domain reads DTGVSQNPRHKITKRGQNVTFRCDPISEHNRLYWYRQTLGQGPEFLTYFQNEAQLEKSRLLSDRFSAERPKGSFSTLEIQRTEQGDSAMYLCASSSDRFPDTQYFGPGTRLTVL.

The chain has TRBV5-1 and TRBJ2-7; D assignment may be TRBD1 or TRBD2 (6 bases each). Trimming stripped 2 bases from V and 3 bases from J, with 18 bases between. The CDR3 length is 16 residues. Germline V CDR1 and CDR2: SGHRS, YFSETQ. As DNA, the CDR3 is TGCGCCAGCAGCTTTTTGGGGGGCGCGATTTACTACGAGCAGTACTTC. As protein: CASSFLGGAIYYEQYF. The variable domain in full, completed from reference TRBV5-1 and TRBJ2-7, reads KAGVTQTPRYLIKTRGQQVTLSCSPISGHRSVSWYQQTPGQGLQFLFEYFSETQRNKGNFPGRFSGRQFSNSRSEMNVSTLELGDSALYLCASSFLGGAIYYEQYFGPGTRLTVT.

The genes are TRBV7-3 and TRBJ2-3, with 14 bases aligning to TRBD2. There are 18 residues in the CDR3. Germline CDR1 reads SGHTA; CDR2 reads FQGTGA. The J segment lost 2 bases and the V segment lost 5 bases, leaving 9 bases of the junction unmatched. The CDR3 here is CASSRTSGRNIVTDTQYF. In nucleotides, the CDR3 is TGTGCCAGCAGCCGGACTAGCGGGAGGAACATAGTCACAGATACGCAGTATTTT.

The chain joins TRBV10-1 to TRBJ2-1; the match to TRBD2 covers 12 bases. Germline V gene lookup returns CDR1 WNHNN and CDR2 SYGVQD (reference sequence). Trimming took 6 bases from V and 3 from J; bases not matched to a gene: 12. This CDR3 spans 18 amino acids. The DNA for the CDR3 is TGCGCCAGCAGATACGGGACTAGCGGGCCAGAAGACTACAATGAGCAGTTCTTC. It encodes CASRYGTSGPEDYNEQFF.

This chain links TRBV4-1 with TRBJ1-1; 9 bases match TRBD1. J lost 4 bases, V lost 5 bases, and 8 bases had no gene match. The CDR3 loop spans 15 amino acids. Germline values: CDR1 MGHRA, CDR2 YSYEKL. Here the CDR3 reads CASSYPGQGLTEAFF. The CDR3 nucleotides are TGCGCCAGCAGCTACCCCGGACAGGGGCTCACTGAAGCTTTCTTT.

As regards this clone: Other DNA variants within this sample encode the same CDR3. J is TRBJ2-2 and V is TRBV18; no firm D call. Between the trimmed V and J ends, which lost 0 bases and 4 bases, there was a span of 3 bases. Germline values: CDR1 KGHSH, CDR2 LQKENI. The CDR3 has 13 residues. The CDR3 sequence: CASSPPGTGELFF. The CDR3 nucleotides are TGTGCCAGCTCACCACCGGGCACCGGGGAGCTGTTTTTT.

The CDR3 coding sequence is TGTGCCACTTCCCGACCCGGTACCCTGGATAAACTGTTTTTT. As protein: CATSRPGTLDKLFF. The genes are TRBV19 and TRBJ1-4; D is uncertain. Germline CDR1 is LNHDA and CDR2 is SQIVND (reference sequence). Trimming cost V 10 bases and J 11 bases, with 23 bases left between them. The length of the CDR3 is 14 residues. Full variable domain (remainder filled in from reference TRBV19 and TRBJ1-4): DGGITQSPKYLFRKEGQNVTLSCEQNLNHDAMYWYRQDPGQGLRLIYYSQIVNDFQKGDIAEGYSVSREKKESFPLTVTSAQKNPTAFYLCATSRPGTLDKLFFGSGTQLSVL.

The genes are TRBV6-4 and TRBJ2-2, with 10 nucleotides matching TRBD2. V was clipped by 3 bases and J by 4 bases; unmatched bases: 2. Germline CDR1 is MRHNA and CDR2 is SNTAGT. This CDR3 contains 15 residues. CDR3 nucleotides: TGTGCCAGCAGTGAGTCTAGCGGGAGCACCGGGGAGCTGTTTTTT. This encodes CASSESSGSTGELFF.

The chain combines TRBV30 with TRBJ1-1, with D possibly matching TRBD1 (6 bases). Deletions cut 0 bases from V and 7 bases from J, with 18 bases between. Germline V lookup: CDR1 GTSNPN, CDR2 SVGIG (reference sequence). The CDR3 has 15 amino acids. CDR3 residues: CAWSVLRSGDSEAFF. In nucleotides, the CDR3 is TGTGCCTGGAGTGTACTAAGGTCAGGGGATAGTGAAGCTTTCTTT.

This chain uses TRBV19 with TRBJ2-1, with unresolved D. V was pared by 0 bases and J by 5 bases, with 11 bases between. The CDR3 extends over 15 amino acids. Germline CDR1 reads LNHDA; CDR2 reads SQIVND (reference sequence). The CDR3 DNA sequence: TGTGCCAGTAGTATAGAGTCCGACGGTGACAATGAGCAGTTCTTC. This codes for CASSIESDGDNEQFF. The whole variable domain, filled in from reference TRBV19 and TRBJ2-1, reads DGGITQSPKYLFRKEGQNVTLSCEQNLNHDAMYWYRQDPGQGLRLIYYSQIVNDFQKGDIAEGYSVSREKKESFPLTVTSAQKNPTAFYLCASSIESDGDNEQFFGPGTRLTVL.

This sequence joins TRBV5-1 and TRBJ2-1; 8 nucleotides line up with TRBD2. There are 16 residues in the CDR3. The V segment lost 0 bases and the J segment 4 bases; nucleotides outside the gene matches: 6. Germline CDR1 and CDR2: SGHRS and YFSETQ. The CDR3 DNA is TGCGCCAGCAGCTTGGCCGGAGTAGCGGGATACAATGAGCAGTTCTTC. Residues: CASSLAGVAGYNEQFF.

Only one count was recorded for this clone. This chain connects TRBV2 to TRBJ1-2; D may be TRBD1 (6 bases). Trimming removed 8 bases at V and 2 bases at J, with 15 bases between. Germline loops: CDR1 SNHLY, CDR2 FYNNEI. This CDR3 has 14 residues. CDR3 nucleotide sequence: TGTGCCAGCTTCTCAGGGGAGGGGAACTATGGCTACACCTTC. As protein: CASFSGEGNYGYTF.

This chain uses TRBV7-9 with TRBJ2-2, with TRBD1 matching 8 bases. V was pared by 4 bases and J by 4 bases, with 8 bases of the junction left unmatched. The CDR3 is 16 amino acids. Germline V gives CDR1 SEHNR, CDR2 FQNEAQ (reference sequence). CDR3 amino acids: CASSYPGQGGTGELFF. The CDR3 nucleotides are TGTGCCAGCAGCTATCCTGGACAGGGTGGCACCGGGGAGCTGTTTTTT.

Comments on this clone: This sample includes further DNA sequences coding for the same CDR3. The CDR3 nucleotides read TGTGCCAGCAGTTTAGTAGCGGGAGGCTACAATGAGCAGTTCTTC. Amino acids: CASSLVAGGYNEQFF. The V call is TRBV27, the J call TRBJ2-1; TRBD2 matches at 10 bases. J was trimmed by 3 bases and V by 2 bases; bases with no gene match: 1. Germline V gives CDR1 MNHEY, CDR2 SMNVEV (reference sequence). The CDR3 runs to 15 residues.

Points on this clone: This CDR3 is also generated by other DNA sequences in the sample. The chain joins TRBV9 to TRBJ2-7; possibly TRBD1 or TRBD2 for D (5 bases each). This CDR3 spans 14 amino acids. Per the germline V gene, CDR1 is SGDLS and CDR2 is YYNGEE. V lost 2 bases to trimming and J lost 3 bases, with 12 bases between them. The DNA for the CDR3 is TGTGCCAGCAGCGTGGGGACCTATAGCTACGAGCAGTACTTC. Translation gives CASSVGTYSYEQYF.

Of note for this clone: The identical CDR3 is also encoded by other nucleotide sequences in the sample. The V and J genes are TRBV7-3 and TRBJ2-1; D gene ambiguous. The CDR3 is 15 residues long. V lost 3 bases and J 0 bases, leaving 9 bases between the germline ends. Germline V lookup: CDR1 SGHTA, CDR2 FQGTGA. In DNA form, the CDR3 reads TGTGCCAGCAGCTTGGAATTGAGCTCCTACAATGAGCAGTTCTTC. The encoded protein is CASSLELSSYNEQFF. Based on the CDR3 plus reference TRBV7-3 and TRBJ2-1, the full variable domain is GAGVSQTPSNKVTEKGKYVELRCDPISGHTALYWYRQSLGQGPEFLIYFQGTGAADDSGLPNDRFFAVRPEGSVSTLKIQRTERGDSAVYLCASSLELSSYNEQFFGPGTRLTVL.

The V and J genes are TRBV4-2 and TRBJ1-2; 8 positions match TRBD1. The CDR3 spans 22 residues. The V gene end was trimmed by 0 bases and the J gene end by 2 bases; junction bases not matched to a gene: 23. Germline V gene sequence: CDR1 LGHNA, CDR2 YNFKEQ. CDR3 in DNA: TGTGCCAGCAGCCAAGAGGGGCAGGGGGCTAGGTCGACGTTGCCCCCAAACTATGGCTACACCTTC. Residues: CASSQEGQGARSTLPPNYGYTF.

The chain is built from TRBV29-1 and TRBJ2-3; perhaps TRBD2 as D (6 bases). There are 13 residues in the CDR3. Germline CDR1 is SQVTM and CDR2 is ANQGSEA. With 6 bases removed from V and 1 base from J, the gap between germline ends came to 11 bases. The CDR3: CSVRKRGTDTQYF. DNA of the CDR3: TGCAGCGTCCGGAAGCGGGGCACAGATACGCAGTATTTT.